Following are 28 T cell receptor beta chains from one sample sequenced in a study of CD8+ T cells in alopecia areata. This sample's treatment: oral pan-JAK inhibitor, 5-10 mg twice daily. RNA extraction and reverse transcription yielded cDNA as sequencing template. Repertoires were generated with immunoSEQ multiplex PCR, while TCRdb's copy carries only in-frame clones and drops some. The data contain about 300,000 clones, roughly 50% of them singletons. The sample was CD4+ T cells sorted from blood, taken at week 24, from a patient treated with tofacitinib. These TCRs come from a human donor with alopecia areata.

This chain connects TRBV28 to TRBJ2-7, with 8 bases that match TRBD1. Germline V gives CDR1 MDHEN, CDR2 SYDVKM. The CDR3 spans 15 residues. Losses at the gene ends were 5 bases for V and 3 bases for J; bases not matched to a gene: 9. The CDR3 sequence: CASSPPGTGSYEQYF. In DNA form, the CDR3 reads TGTGCCAGCAGTCCCCCCGGGACAGGCAGCTACGAGCAGTACTTC.

V usage is TRBV2 and J usage is TRBJ1-6, with 7 bases fitting TRBD1. The CDR3 totals 13 residues. Germline trimming cut 11 bases from V and 6 bases from J; bases unmatched to any gene: 7. Looked up from germline, CDR1 is SNHLY and CDR2 is FYNNEI. CDR3 loop: CAGRDSFNSPLHF. In DNA form, the CDR3 reads TGTGCCGGTCGGGACAGCTTTAATTCACCCCTCCACTTT.

There are a few counts of this clone. Other DNA sequences from this sample encode an identical CDR3 as well. V is TRBV29-1 and J is TRBJ1-1; no clear D. CDR3 size: 12 residues. Germline V gene lookup returns CDR1 SQVTM and CDR2 ANQGSEA. V shed 5 bases and J shed 0 bases, with 7 bases lying between them. The CDR3 DNA is TGCAGCGTTCGAAATCTGAACACTGAAGCTTTCTTT. It translates to CSVRNLNTEAFF. Supplemented by reference TRBV29-1 and TRBJ1-1, the full variable domain reads SAVISQKPSRDICQRGTSLTIQCQVDSQVTMMFWYRQQPGQSLTLIATANQGSEATYESGFVIDKFPISRPNLTFSTLTVSNMSPEDSSIYLCSVRNLNTEAFFGQGTRLTVV.

The CDR3 sequence is CASSLETAYGYTF. CDR3 coding DNA: TGCGCCAGCAGCTTGGAGACAGCTTATGGCTACACCTTC. The rearrangement uses TRBV5-1 and TRBJ1-2, with a tentative D call TRBD1 (5 bases). V shed 0 bases and J shed 5 bases, with 8 bases lying between them. CDR1 and CDR2 from the germline V gene are SGHRS and YFSETQ. CDR3 size: 13 residues.

A single count supports this clone. The chain uses TRBV5-1 and TRBJ1-2, with D unclear. V was cut by 0 bases and J by 4 bases, with 13 bases left in between. This CDR3 spans 15 amino acids. CDR1 is SGHRS, CDR2 YFSETQ, per germline. Written as DNA, the CDR3 is TGCGCCAGCAGCTTGGCGGCCAGTCGGGGCTATGGCTACACCTTC. It yields the protein CASSLAASRGYGYTF.

This clone has just a few counts. This rearrangement joins TRBV10-3 to TRBJ1-2; no clear D. The CDR3 extends over 13 amino acids. The germline V gene has CDR1 ENHRY and CDR2 SYGVKD. V lost 2 bases, J lost 2 bases, and 6 bases lay in between. CDR3 bases: TGTGCCATCAGTGAGGTCCCCAACTATGGCTACACCTTC. It translates to CAISEVPNYGYTF.

The chain couples TRBV23-1 to TRBJ1-1; D might be TRBD1 (5 bases). TRBV23-1 is classed as an ORF, of uncertain function. This CDR3 is built from 11 residues. Trimming took 2 bases from V and 10 from J, leaving 8 bases between them. CDR3 residues: CASSQRGAAFF. DNA of the CDR3: TGCGCCAGCAGTCAAAGGGGTGCAGCTTTCTTT.

With respect to this clone: Other nucleotide sequences from this sample produce the same CDR3. V gene TRBV7-2 combines with J gene TRBJ1-5; 9 nucleotides line up with TRBD1. Germline lookup yields CDR1 SGHTA and CDR2 FQGNSA. The V gene end was trimmed by 5 bases and the J gene end by 4 bases; junction bases not matched to a gene: 6. The CDR3 extends over 15 amino acids. The CDR3 DNA reads as TGTGCCAGCAGCCCCCGGACAGGGGATAATCAGCCCCAGCATTTT. Amino acids: CASSPRTGDNQPQHF.

In this sample, this clone turned up a few times. V is TRBV29-1 and J is TRBJ2-3, with a weak D call TRBD2 (6 bases). Per germline, CDR1 SQVTM and CDR2 ANQGSEA. CDR3 size: 13 residues. The V end was cut by 3 bases, the J end by 0 bases, with 7 bases between. In nucleotides, the CDR3 is TGCAGCGTTGAGGGGGGAAGCACAGATACGCAGTATTTT. It yields the protein CSVEGGSTDTQYF.

This clone was seen more than once but under ten times. This specimen includes other DNA sequences encoding the same CDR3. This chain joins TRBV10-3 and TRBJ1-1; TRBD1 matches at 7 bases. CDR3 length: 13 residues. V gave up 7 bases and J gave up 1 base; unmatched junction bases: 3. Germline lookup yields CDR1 ENHRY and CDR2 SYGVKD. CDR3 bases: TGTGCCATCACAGACAGGGCGAACACTGAAGCTTTCTTT. It codes for CAITDRANTEAFF.

The chain uses TRBV23-1 and TRBJ1-5; D is unclear. TRBV23-1 is identified as an open reading frame with a role that is uncertain. This CDR3 contains 12 residues. V was shortened by 6 bases and J by 5 bases, with 8 bases between the two germline ends. The CDR3 here is CASRGGDQPQHF. Written as DNA, the CDR3 is TGCGCCAGCAGAGGCGGAGATCAGCCCCAGCATTTT.

The V call is TRBV4-1, the J call TRBJ2-6; TRBD1 matches 7 bases. J lost 0 bases, V lost 1 base, and 3 bases had no gene match. The CDR3 is 17 residues long. Per the germline V gene, CDR1 is MGHRA and CDR2 is YSYEKL. The CDR3 here is CASSQAGTVSGANVLTF. As DNA, the CDR3 is TGCGCCAGCAGCCAAGCCGGGACAGTCTCTGGGGCCAACGTCCTGACTTTC.

The chain combines TRBV7-9 with TRBJ2-5; tentatively, D is TRBD2 (5 bases). Between the trimmed V and J ends, which lost 3 bases and 5 bases, there was a span of 10 bases. The CDR3 length is 13 residues. CDR1 and CDR2 (germline): SEHNR, FQNEAQ (reference sequence). CDR3 nucleotides: TGTGCCAGCAGCTTTACTGGGGAGGAGACCCAGTACTTC. Translation gives CASSFTGEETQYF.

This chain joins TRBV5-4 and TRBJ1-5; D possibly corresponds to TRBD1 (6 bases). Trimming removed 4 bases at V and 2 bases at J, with 16 bases between. Per germline, CDR1 SGHNT and CDR2 YYREEE (reference sequence). The CDR3 is 16 residues long. The CDR3 protein is CASSHGGRAGNQPQHF. Here the CDR3 DNA reads TGTGCCAGCAGCCACGGGGGGCGCGCGGGCAATCAGCCCCAGCATTTT.

This sequence joins TRBV4-3 and TRBJ2-5; TRBD2 matches 7 bases. This CDR3 comprises 17 residues. Germline CDR1 is LGHNA and CDR2 is YSLEER. V dropped 4 bases and J dropped 2; count of bases not matched to a gene: 13. The CDR3 nucleotides read TGCGCCAGCAGCCGGCGGGGGACTGCTCAAGCACAAGAGACCCAGTACTTC. It encodes CASSRRGTAQAQETQYF.

The V call is TRBV5-6, the J call TRBJ1-1; no clear D gene. Trimming removed 0 bases at V and 11 bases at J, with 5 bases between. The CDR3 contains 10 residues. Germline loops: CDR1 SGHDT, CDR2 YYEEEE. The CDR3 loop reads CASSLEVAFF. The CDR3 region has the DNA TGTGCCAGCAGCTTGGAGGTTGCTTTCTTT.

The V gene is TRBV18, the J gene TRBJ2-7; the D gene could be TRBD1 or TRBD2 (7 bases each). This CDR3 region has 15 residues. Trimming took off 3 bases at V and 3 bases at J, with 15 bases between the two ends. Germline V gene sequence: CDR1 KGHSH, CDR2 LQKENI. Here the CDR3 DNA reads TGTGCCAGCTCACCTGACAGGGAGGGCCTCTACGAGCAGTACTTC. Translating it yields CASSPDREGLYEQYF.

The CDR3, as DNA: TGTGCCAGCTCACGCCTGAGTACGCAGTATTTT. This codes for CASSRLSTQYF. This chain joins TRBV18 and TRBJ2-3; D gene uncertain. Trimming took off 4 bases at V and 8 bases at J, with 7 bases between the two ends. The length of the CDR3 is 11 residues. Looked up from germline, CDR1 is KGHSH and CDR2 is LQKENI.

This clone was counted a few times. The chain employs TRBV7-2 and TRBJ1-1; D remains ambiguous. V lost 0 bases and J lost 4, with 9 bases in between. The CDR3 covers 14 residues. Germline CDR1 and CDR2: SGHTA and FQGNSA. The CDR3 nucleotides are TGTGCCAGCAGCTTAGCGACTGGGCGCACTGAAGCTTTCTTT. Its translation is CASSLATGRTEAFF.

V is TRBV29-1 and J is TRBJ1-1; 7 positions agree with TRBD1. Germline-derived CDR1 and CDR2 are SQVTM and ANQGSEA. The CDR3 length is 15 residues. Losses at the gene ends were 1 base for V and 7 bases for J; bases not matched to a gene: 12. CDR3 in DNA: TGCAGCGTTGAAGGTTACCTCGGGACAGCGTTTGAAGCTTTCTTT. It is translated as CSVEGYLGTAFEAFF.

This chain connects TRBV5-1 to TRBJ2-5, with 7 bases identical to TRBD2. The germline V gene has CDR1 SGHRS and CDR2 YFSETQ. The CDR3 consists of 13 residues. Germline trimming cut 4 bases from V and 5 bases from J; bases unmatched to any gene: 5. CDR3 bases: TGCGCCAGCAGCACAAGACTAGCCGAGACCCAGTACTTC. The encoded protein is CASSTRLAETQYF.

The chain joins TRBV4-2 to TRBJ2-7; D remains ambiguous. Germline V CDR1 and CDR2: LGHNA, YNFKEQ. The germline V and J ends were trimmed by 1 base and 3 bases, with 13 bases remaining between them. The CDR3 consists of 15 residues. The CDR3 sequence: CASSQASARIYEQYF. For the CDR3, the DNA is TGTGCCAGCAGCCAAGCTTCGGCCAGAATCTACGAGCAGTACTTC.

This clone has just one count. The chain recombines TRBV27 with TRBJ1-2; maybe TRBD1 (5 bases). V was cut by 1 base and J by 5 bases, with 14 bases left in between. CDR1 is MNHEY, CDR2 SMNVEV, per germline (reference sequence). CDR3 length: 15 amino acids. The CDR3 here is CASSLYSRASYGYTF. The CDR3 bases are TGTGCCAGCAGTTTATATTCCAGGGCCAGTTATGGCTACACCTTC.

The rearrangement joins TRBV29-1 to TRBJ2-3; perhaps TRBD1 as D (6 bases). CDR3 size: 14 residues. V lost 5 bases and J 3 bases, leaving 15 bases between the germline ends. CDR1 is SQVTM, CDR2 ANQGSEA, per germline. CDR3 nucleotides: TGCAGCGTTACAGGGACCAGTAGAACAGATACGCAGTATTTT. Residues: CSVTGTSRTDTQYF.

The chain links TRBV28 to TRBJ1-6; 7 bases align to TRBD1. J gave up 8 bases and V 3 bases, and 10 bases lay outside the gene matches. The CDR3 loop spans 16 amino acids. Germline V gene sequence: CDR1 MDHEN, CDR2 SYDVKM. DNA for the CDR3: TGTGCCAGCAGTTTTAGCTCCGGCCAGGGGGATTCACCCCTCCACTTT. Amino acid sequence: CASSFSSGQGDSPLHF.

The count of this clone is one. This chain connects TRBV5-1 to TRBJ1-4; D is possibly TRBD1 (6 bases). Germline V CDR1 and CDR2: SGHRS, YFSETQ. Trimming cost V 3 bases and J 7 bases, with 10 bases left between them. CDR3 length: 13 amino acids. The chain's CDR3 is CASSWEGVEKLFF. CDR3 DNA: TGCGCCAGCAGCTGGGAGGGGGTTGAAAAACTGTTTTTT.

This sequence joins TRBV5-1 and TRBJ2-7, with 9 bases identical to TRBD1. V lost 5 bases and J lost 2; bases outside the gene matches: 2. Per germline, CDR1 SGHRS and CDR2 YFSETQ. The CDR3 contains 13 residues. In DNA form, the CDR3 reads TGCGCCAGCAGGAGGACAGGGGCCTACGAGCAGTACTTC. Its protein product is CASRRTGAYEQYF. The variable domain in full, completed from reference TRBV5-1 and TRBJ2-7, reads KAGVTQTPRYLIKTRGQQVTLSCSPISGHRSVSWYQQTPGQGLQFLFEYFSETQRNKGNFPGRFSGRQFSNSRSEMNVSTLELGDSALYLCASRRTGAYEQYFGPGTRLTVT.

This clone was observed a handful of times. As DNA, the CDR3 is TGTGCCAGCAGCACCGTCAGGAGTGAGCAGTTCTTC. Amino acids: CASSTVRSEQFF. V gene TRBV6-6 combines with J gene TRBJ2-1, with D uncertain. CDR3 length equals 12 residues. From germline, CDR1 is MNHNY and CDR2 SVGAGI (reference sequence). V shed 6 bases and J shed 9 bases, with 12 bases lying between them.